Included here is one T cell receptor (beta chain) sequence, with context. Its antigen remains unknown. This entry is derived from a study of Ad26.COV2.S vaccination and SARS-CoV-2 variants. Study-wide findings and caveats: Vaccine recipients had higher spike-specific TCR breadth than placebo recipients. Once vaccination had occurred, spike-specific CD8+ and CD4+ T cell responses reportedly showed substantial breadth. From the TCR breadth and depth analyses, total T cell responses may have been underestimated.

Sequencing was performed with immunoSEQ multiplex PCR; in TCRdb, only in-frame clones are kept and a portion is missing. The sample has approximately 340,000 clones, 92% seen once. The germline V gene has CDR1 MNHEY and CDR2 SVGAGI. V shed 10 bases and J shed 2 bases, with 12 bases lying between them. The CDR3 length is 13 residues. The chain is built from TRBV6-5 and TRBJ1-5, with a tentative D call TRBD1 (5 bases). This TCR was sampled from a human donor who had recovered from COVID-19. Sequencing used peripheral blood, obtained after recovery from COVID-19. CDR3 protein: CATKGGGNQPQHF. CDR3 sequence (DNA): TGTGCCACCAAGGGAGGGGGCAATCAGCCCCAGCATTTT.